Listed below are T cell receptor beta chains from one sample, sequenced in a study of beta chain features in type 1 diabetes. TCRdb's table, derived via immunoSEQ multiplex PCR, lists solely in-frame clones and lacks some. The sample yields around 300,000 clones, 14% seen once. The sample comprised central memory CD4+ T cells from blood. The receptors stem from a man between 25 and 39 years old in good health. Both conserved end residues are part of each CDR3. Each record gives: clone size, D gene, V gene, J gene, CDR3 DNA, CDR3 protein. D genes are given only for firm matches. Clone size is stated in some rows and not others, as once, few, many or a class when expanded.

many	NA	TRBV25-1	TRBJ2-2	TGTGCCAGCAGTGGTCCCCCGGGGCAGGGCAGGGACACCGGGGAGCTGTTTTTT	CASSGPPGQGRDTGELFF
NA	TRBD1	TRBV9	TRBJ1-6	TGTGCCAGCAGCCCAAACGGACAGGGTAATTCACCCCTCCACTTT	CASSPNGQGNSPLHF
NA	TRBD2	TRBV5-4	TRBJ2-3	TGTGCCAGCAGCCGGTCGGGAGGCCCCACAGATACGCAGTATTTT	CASSRSGGPTDTQYF
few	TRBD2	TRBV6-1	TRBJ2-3	TGTGCCAGCAGTGGATTAGCGGGGATCACAGATACGCAGTATTTT	CASSGLAGITDTQYF
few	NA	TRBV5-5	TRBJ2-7	TGTGCCAGCAGCCAAGATGGGGCCGGGGTCGCATACGAGCAGTACTTC	CASSQDGAGVAYEQYF
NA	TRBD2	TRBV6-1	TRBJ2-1	TGTGCCAGCACTGTTGGAGCGGGAGGGCGGAATGAGCAGTTCTTC	CASTVGAGGRNEQFF
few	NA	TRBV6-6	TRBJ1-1	TGTGCCAGCAGTCGTCGAGGGGGCACTGAAGCTTTCTTT	CASSRRGGTEAFF
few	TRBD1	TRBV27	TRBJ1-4	TGTGCCAGCAGGCCGGGACAGGGCCCAAATGAAAAACTGTTTTTT	CASRPGQGPNEKLFF
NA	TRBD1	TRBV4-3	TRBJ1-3	TGCGCCAGCAGCCAACAAGACAGGGCTGGAAACACCATATATTTT	CASSQQDRAGNTIYF
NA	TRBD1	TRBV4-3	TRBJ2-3	TGCGCCAGCAGCCAGGGGGTGACAGGGGGCACGGGAGATACGCAGTATTTT	CASSQGVTGGTGDTQYF
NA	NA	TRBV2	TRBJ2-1	TGTGCCAGCAAACGCGTCGACCCCATCCAGGGTAATGAGCAGTTCTTC	CASKRVDPIQGNEQFF
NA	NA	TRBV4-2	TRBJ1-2	TGTGCCAGCAGCCAAGATACGACCAGGGAAAGGGGTGGCTACACCTTC	CASSQDTTRERGGYTF
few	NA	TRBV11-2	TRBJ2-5	TGTGCCAGCAGCCTAAATGTGGGGCAAGAGACCCAGTACTTC	CASSLNVGQETQYF
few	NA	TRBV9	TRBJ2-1	TGTGCCAGCAGCGTAGCCGGGACTCATAACAATGAGCAGTTCTTC	CASSVAGTHNNEQFF
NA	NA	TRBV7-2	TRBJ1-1	TGTGCCAGCAGCTTAGCGTCGGGAGGGACTGAAGCTTTCTTT	CASSLASGGTEAFF
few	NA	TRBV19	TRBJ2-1	TGTGCCAGTAGTATCCCTTGGGTGGGTGAGCAGTTCTTC	CASSIPWVGEQFF
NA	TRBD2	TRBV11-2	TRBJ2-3	TGTGCCAGCAGCTTCCTGACTAGCGTTAACACAGATACGCAGTATTTT	CASSFLTSVNTDTQYF
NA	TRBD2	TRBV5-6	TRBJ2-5	TGTGCCAGCAGCGCCCTAGCGGGGATCCAAGAGACCCAGTACTTC	CASSALAGIQETQYF
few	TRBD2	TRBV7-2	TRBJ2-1	TGTGCCAGCAGCTTAGAACTAGCGGGGGTCGGGCAGTTCTTC	CASSLELAGVGQFF
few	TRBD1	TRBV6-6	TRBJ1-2	TGTGCCAGCAGTCCCGGGACAGGGCGCTATGGCTACACCTTC	CASSPGTGRYGYTF
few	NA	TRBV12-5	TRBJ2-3	TGTGCTAGTGGTTCGGCCCCCCGGGGTGGGCAGTATTTT	CASGSAPRGGQYF
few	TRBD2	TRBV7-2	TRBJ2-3	TGTGCCAGCAGCACAAGCTCCGGGACTAGCGGCACAGATACGCAGTATTTT	CASSTSSGTSGTDTQYF
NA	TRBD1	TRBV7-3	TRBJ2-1	TGTGCCAGCAGCACCCAAACAGGGGGCAGAGTCAATGAGCAGTTCTTC	CASSTQTGGRVNEQFF
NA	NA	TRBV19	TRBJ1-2	TGTGCCAGTAAAGGAATCGGAGTTTTCACGTCCTTCTATGGCTACACCTTC	CASKGIGVFTSFYGYTF
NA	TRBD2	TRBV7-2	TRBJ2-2	TGTGCCAGCAGCCCTGGCGGGAGGACCGGGGAGCTGTTTTTT	CASSPGGRTGELFF
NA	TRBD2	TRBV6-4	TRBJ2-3	TGTGCCAGCAGTAGCGGGACTACAGATACGCAGTATTTT	CASSSGTTDTQYF
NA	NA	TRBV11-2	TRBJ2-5	TGTGCCAGCAGCTTAGGGGCGGCCTTCCAAGAGACCCAGTACTTC	CASSLGAAFQETQYF
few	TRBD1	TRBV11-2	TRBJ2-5	TGTGCCAGCAGTCCCGTACAGGGGCAAGAGACCCAGTACTTC	CASSPVQGQETQYF
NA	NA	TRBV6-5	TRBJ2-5	TGTGCCAGCACGAAGGGCTGGGAGACCCAGTACTTC	CASTKGWETQYF
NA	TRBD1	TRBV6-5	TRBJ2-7	TGTGCCAGCAGAAGGACAGGGGGCGAGGCCTACGAGCAGTACTTC	CASRRTGGEAYEQYF
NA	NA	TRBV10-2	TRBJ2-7	TGCGCCAGCAGTGAGGCAGGATACGAGCAGTACTTC	CASSEAGYEQYF
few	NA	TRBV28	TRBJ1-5	TGTGCCAGCAGTAGACCAGAGAATCAGCCCCAGCATTTT	CASSRPENQPQHF
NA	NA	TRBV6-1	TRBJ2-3	TGTGCCAGCAGTGAAGGGATCGGCACGCAGTATTTT	CASSEGIGTQYF
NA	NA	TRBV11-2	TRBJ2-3	TGTGCCAGCAGCCGAATTGGGGGGGCTATCACAGATACGCAGTATTTT	CASSRIGGAITDTQYF